This is a list of T cell receptor beta chains from one sample in a study of cytomegalovirus exposure and HLA in healthy donors. TCRdb's table, derived via immunoSEQ multiplex PCR, lists solely in-frame clones and lacks some. The sample includes about 150,000 clones, roughly 84% of them seen just once. Specimen: PBMCs. The receptors come from a man aged 18-30 years in good health and CMV-seronegative. The CDR3 runs from the conserved cysteine through the conserved F or W. D genes are given only for firm matches. Clone size is shown for a subset of rows, as once, few, many or a class of expanded clone.

j_gene | abundance | d_gene | v_gene | CDR3aa | CDR3nt
TRBJ2-1 | few | TRBD2 | TRBV5-8 | CASSPLSGRAGEQFF | TGTGCCAGCAGCCCCCTTAGCGGGAGGGCCGGCGAGCAGTTCTTC
TRBJ2-5 | few | TRBD1 | TRBV7-2 | CASSARQGMQTQYF | TGTGCCAGCAGCGCCCGACAGGGGATGCAGACCCAGTACTTC
TRBJ2-7 | - | TRBD1 | TRBV18 | CASSPPGQGGNEQYF | TGTGCCAGCTCACCACCGGGACAGGGGGGCAACGAGCAGTACTTC
TRBJ2-1 | - | - | TRBV14 | CASSQDRGNEQFF | TGTGCCAGCAGCCAAGACAGAGGCAATGAGCAGTTCTTC
TRBJ2-6 | - | - | TRBV7-9 | CASSGGRVGANVLTF | TGTGCCAGCAGTGGGGGCAGGGTTGGGGCCAACGTCCTGACTTTC
TRBJ2-7 | - | TRBD1 | TRBV28 | CASSLWVGLGTAYEQYF | TGTGCCAGCAGTTTGTGGGTGGGCCTCGGGACAGCCTACGAGCAGTACTTC
TRBJ2-1 | - | TRBD2 | TRBV19 | CASTLRAGGPFEQFF | TGTGCCAGTACCCTTCGCGCGGGAGGGCCCTTTGAGCAGTTCTTC
TRBJ2-3 | once | TRBD2 | TRBV27 | CASRSAGGGPDTQYF | TGTGCCAGCAGGTCGGCGGGGGGAGGCCCAGATACGCAGTATTTT
TRBJ1-2 | - | TRBD1 | TRBV4-1 | CASSQPGTGKGYTF | TGCGCCAGCAGCCAGCCCGGGACAGGGAAGGGCTACACCTTC
TRBJ1-2 | - | - | TRBV18 | CASSGGAHYGYTF | TGTGCCAGCTCGGGAGGGGCCCACTATGGCTACACCTTC
TRBJ1-1 | - | - | TRBV20-1 | CSARATEAFF | TGCAGTGCGCGCGCTACCGAAGCTTTCTTT
TRBJ2-1 | - | - | TRBV9 | CASSVGTPGVGGYNEQFF | TGTGCCAGCAGCGTAGGGACCCCTGGGGTAGGAGGGTACAATGAGCAGTTCTTC
TRBJ1-2 | - | - | TRBV4-1 | CASSQGGAAGYTF | TGCGCCAGCAGCCAAGGTGGTGCGGCCGGCTACACCTTC
TRBJ2-7 | - | TRBD1 | TRBV7-2 | CASSLGVGTGAYEQYF | TGTGCCAGCAGCTTAGGGGTTGGGACAGGGGCCTACGAGCAGTACTTC
TRBJ2-7 | - | TRBD2 | TRBV11-2 | CASSLGTSVHEQYF | TGTGCCAGCAGCTTAGGGACTAGCGTCCACGAGCAGTACTTC
TRBJ1-2 | - | - | TRBV7-9 | CSSRPTDRPAYGYTF | TGTTCCAGCAGACCTACCGACAGGCCTGCCTATGGCTACACCTTC
TRBJ1-1 | - | - | TRBV6-1 | CASSEVIRDTEAFF | TGTGCCAGCAGTGAAGTTATCCGGGACACTGAAGCTTTCTTT
TRBJ2-1 | - | TRBD2 | TRBV19 | CASGMMGVGGGSYNEQFF | TGTGCCAGTGGTATGATGGGGGTGGGCGGGGGTTCCTACAATGAGCAGTTCTTC
TRBJ2-1 | - | TRBD2 | TRBV18 | CASSPPGLAGGYNEQFF | TGTGCCAGCTCACCACCGGGACTAGCGGGCGGGTACAATGAGCAGTTCTTC
TRBJ2-5 | - | - | TRBV2 | CASSLQGKRETQYF | TGTGCCAGCAGCCTACAGGGTAAAAGAGAGACCCAGTACTTC
TRBJ2-1 | - | TRBD2 | TRBV7-2 | CASSFGLAGGTILNEQFF | TGTGCCAGCAGCTTCGGACTAGCGGGGGGCACCATTTTGAATGAGCAGTTCTTC
TRBJ2-2 | once | TRBD1 | TRBV6-5 | CASSFTGGRNTGELFF | TGTGCCAGCAGTTTCACAGGGGGCCGGAACACCGGGGAGCTGTTTTTT
TRBJ2-7 | - | TRBD1 | TRBV29-1 | CSAHAGTGMAEQYF | TGCAGCGCCCACGCCGGGACAGGGATGGCCGAGCAGTACTTC
TRBJ2-7 | - | TRBD1 | TRBV5-5 | CASSARDRSYEQYF | TGTGCCAGCAGCGCCCGGGACAGATCCTACGAGCAGTACTTC
TRBJ2-5 | - | - | TRBV5-1 | CASSPREYQETQYF | TGCGCCAGCAGCCCCCGAGAGTACCAAGAGACCCAGTACTTC
TRBJ2-7 | - | - | TRBV11-2 | CASSLDWLPGAHEQYF | TGTGCCAGCAGCTTAGATTGGCTGCCAGGGGCCCACGAGCAGTACTTC
TRBJ2-2 | - | TRBD1 | TRBV9 | CASRGGSGELFF | TGTGCCAGCAGAGGGGGCTCCGGGGAGCTGTTTTTT
TRBJ2-4 | - | - | TRBV5-3 | CARENIIEIAKNIQYF | TGTGCCAGAGAAAACATCATCGAAATAGCCAAAAACATTCAGTACTTC
TRBJ1-1 | - | TRBD1 | TRBV11-3 | CASSRDRVTEAFF | TGTGCCAGCAGCCGGGACAGAGTCACTGAAGCTTTCTTT
TRBJ1-2 | - | TRBD1 | TRBV6-5 | CASSYTYTGDGYTF | TGTGCCAGCAGTTACACTTATACAGGGGATGGCTACACCTTC
TRBJ1-3 | - | TRBD1 | TRBV2 | CASRNYGQGGRSGNTIYF | TGTGCCAGCAGAAATTACGGACAGGGGGGAAGGTCTGGAAACACCATATATTTT
TRBJ1-1 | - | - | TRBV20-1 | CSVQANTEAFF | TGCAGTGTCCAAGCGAACACTGAAGCTTTCTTT
TRBJ2-1 | - | - | TRBV20-1 | CSQGGYNEQFF | TGCAGCCAGGGTGGCTACAATGAGCAGTTCTTC
TRBJ2-7 | - | TRBD1 | TRBV2 | CASARPGTGEAEQYF | TGTGCCAGCGCTCGCCCCGGGACAGGGGAGGCCGAGCAGTACTTC
TRBJ1-3 | - | TRBD1 | TRBV7-8 | CASSFTDRALSGNTIYF | TGTGCCAGCAGCTTTACGGACAGGGCCCTCTCTGGAAACACCATATATTTT
TRBJ2-7 | - | - | TRBV28 | CASSLSWTESYEQYF | TGTGCCAGCAGTTTATCCTGGACAGAAAGCTACGAGCAGTACTTC
TRBJ2-5 | once | - | TRBV6-5 | CAASVPGLRETQYF | TGTGCCGCCAGTGTGCCCGGGTTGAGAGAGACCCAGTACTTC
TRBJ2-2 | - | TRBD1 | TRBV14 | CASGPGTANTGELFF | TGTGCCAGCGGCCCCGGGACAGCGAACACCGGGGAGCTGTTTTTT
TRBJ2-7 | - | - | TRBV7-2 | CASSFLQGSPRREQYF | TGTGCCAGCAGCTTTCTACAGGGTTCCCCCCGGAGGGAGCAGTACTTC
TRBJ2-1 | - | - | TRBV9 | CASSSPLGGEQFF | TGTGCCAGCAGCAGCCCTCTTGGGGGGGAGCAGTTCTTC
TRBJ2-5 | - | TRBD1 | TRBV7-9 | CASSSGQGFETQYF | TGTGCCAGCAGCTCGGGACAGGGCTTCGAGACCCAGTACTTC
TRBJ2-1 | - | TRBD1 | TRBV28 | CASSLTGAYNEQFF | TGTGCCAGCAGTTTAACAGGGGCCTACAATGAGCAGTTCTTC
TRBJ1-1 | - | TRBD1 | TRBV29-1 | CSALQGGGSEAFF | TGCAGCGCCCTTCAGGGGGGTGGGAGTGAAGCTTTCTTT
TRBJ1-6 | - | - | TRBV21-1 | CASSKGESSPLHF | TGTGCCAGCAGCAAAGGCGAGTCCTCACCCCTCCACTTT
TRBJ1-2 | few | - | TRBV29-1 | CSGGPLGNYGYTF | TGCAGCGGGGGGCCTTTAGGAAACTATGGCTACACCTTC
TRBJ2-7 | few | - | TRBV28 | CASSNVMRYEQYF | TGTGCCAGCAGCAACGTCATGCGATACGAGCAGTACTTC
TRBJ2-3 | - | - | TRBV7-9 | CASSPGVSTDTQYF | TGTGCCAGCAGCCCGGGAGTAAGCACAGATACGCAGTATTTT
TRBJ1-1 | - | TRBD1 | TRBV28 | CASSLVGQGNTEAFF | TGTGCCAGCAGTTTAGTAGGACAGGGAAACACTGAAGCTTTCTTT
TRBJ2-7 | - | - | TRBV13 | CASSPNPVEVAYEQYF | TGTGCCAGCAGCCCCAACCCAGTGGAGGTGGCCTACGAGCAGTACTTC
TRBJ1-1 | - | - | TRBV4-1 | CASSHLIYPEAFF | TGCGCCAGCAGCCACCTAATATACCCTGAAGCTTTCTTT
TRBJ2-7 | few | TRBD1 | TRBV10-3 | CAISEVDRGRNYEQYF | TGTGCCATCAGTGAGGTCGACAGGGGACGAAACTACGAGCAGTACTTC